A single sample is the source of the 27 T cell receptor beta chains below, sequenced in a study of shared clonotypes between healthy human individuals. Assay used: immunoSEQ multiplex PCR; TCRdb lists only in-frame clones, some missing. Among just over 2,000,000 clones listed, about 95% were seen once. Terminally differentiated effector memory CD45RA+ cells were excluded from the naive CD8 cells, which were CD45RO-negative and positively selected for CCR7. Input material: naive CD8+ T cells sorted from blood. These receptors were collected from a young man in good health.

This sequence joins TRBV4-2 and TRBJ1-4; weak D call: TRBD1 (6 bases). The V and J ends lost 1 base and 0 bases respectively, with 15 bases between them. This CDR3 region has 18 residues. CDR1 is LGHNA and CDR2 is YNFKEQ in the germline V gene. CDR3 protein: CASSQVDIGGATNEKLFF. The CDR3 nucleotides read TGTGCCAGCAGCCAAGTCGATATAGGGGGAGCAACTAATGAAAAACTGTTTTTT.

The chain uses TRBV7-6 and TRBJ2-7, with 9 bases aligning to TRBD1. V lost 7 bases, J lost 7 bases, and 14 bases stayed unmatched. The germline V gene has CDR1 SGHVS and CDR2 FNYEAQ. The CDR3 runs to 15 residues. The CDR3 sequence: CASTMNTGGAWEQYF. In DNA, the CDR3 is TGTGCCAGCACCATGAACACAGGGGGCGCGTGGGAGCAGTACTTC.

This clone is a singleton in its sample. This sequence joins TRBV6-1 and TRBJ2-7; D gene unclear. The CDR3 has 13 residues. Trimming stripped 0 bases from V and 4 bases from J, with 7 bases between. The germline V gene encodes CDR1 MNHNS and CDR2 SASEGT. The CDR3 sequence is CASSEAQRYEQYF. CDR3 bases: TGTGCCAGCAGTGAAGCTCAGAGATACGAGCAGTACTTC.

The V call is TRBV27, the J call TRBJ2-5; TRBD1 agrees at 9 bases. V lost 10 bases to trimming and J lost 1 base; unmatched junction nucleotides: 7. The CDR3 extends over 14 amino acids. Per germline, CDR1 MNHEY and CDR2 SMNVEV (reference sequence). CDR3 in DNA: TGTGCCACCTCGGACAGGGGTGGCCAAGAGACCCAGTACTTC. As protein: CATSDRGGQETQYF.

V and J are TRBV7-3 and TRBJ1-1; no clear D gene. The germline V gene encodes CDR1 SGHTA and CDR2 FQGTGA. This CDR3 region has 13 residues. The V end lost 5 bases, the J end lost 4 bases, and 11 bases lay between the germline ends. CDR3 sequence (DNA): TGTGCCAGCAGCACCGGAATAGGCACTGAAGCTTTCTTT. Its protein product is CASSTGIGTEAFF.

This clone was counted a single time. The rearrangement links TRBV7-9 to TRBJ2-1; TRBD1 matches 9 bases. J gave up 7 bases and V 1 base, and 14 bases lay outside the gene matches. This CDR3 is 18 amino acids long. CDR1 is SEHNR and CDR2 is FQNEAQ in the germline V gene (reference sequence). DNA of the CDR3: TGTGCCAGCAGCTTAGTCCTTTCCCGGGACAGGGTCGATAATGAGCAGTTCTTC. Residues: CASSLVLSRDRVDNEQFF. Complete variable domain (other parts from reference TRBV7-9 and TRBJ2-1): DTGVSQNPRHKITKRGQNVTFRCDPISEHNRLYWYRQTLGQGPEFLTYFQNEAQLEKSRLLSDRFSAERPKGSFSTLEIQRTEQGDSAMYLCASSLVLSRDRVDNEQFFGPGTRLTVL.

The rearrangement uses TRBV7-9 and TRBJ2-1; D is uncertain. Trimming left V 8 bases short and J 9 bases short, with 8 bases between. Germline lookup yields CDR1 SEHNR and CDR2 FQNEAQ (reference sequence). The CDR3 totals 10 residues. CDR3 residues: CASGVSEQFF. The CDR3 bases are TGTGCCAGCGGGGTGAGTGAGCAGTTCTTC.

Here the CDR3 DNA reads TGTGCCAGCAGCTTGGCAGGGAGGCCGGGTCGTAGGCTGACCTACGAGCAGTACTTC. Translating it yields CASSLAGRPGRRLTYEQYF. The chain couples TRBV5-4 to TRBJ2-7, with D possibly TRBD2 on 6 matching bases. CDR1 and CDR2 (germline): SGHNT, YYREEE (reference sequence). The CDR3 spans 19 residues. Between the trimmed V and J ends, which lost 0 bases and 2 bases, there was a span of 24 bases.

The chain recombines TRBV11-2 with TRBJ1-6; D is unresolved. V was shortened by 5 bases and J by 5 bases, with 10 bases between the two germline ends. This CDR3 is built from 14 residues. The germline V gene has CDR1 SGHAT and CDR2 FQNNGV. The CDR3 sequence is CASSGGTDNSPLHF. For the CDR3, the DNA is TGTGCCAGCAGCGGAGGCACAGATAATTCACCCCTCCACTTT.

On this clone itself: This same CDR3 is encoded by further DNA sequences in the sample. The chain has TRBV13 and TRBJ1-2; D not certain. Trimming pared 0 bases from V and 2 bases from J, leaving 7 bases between. The CDR3 is made up of 14 amino acids. The V gene's germline CDR1 is PRHDT and CDR2 FYEKMQ (reference sequence). CDR3 protein: CASSLGTANYGYTF. CDR3 DNA sequence: TGTGCCAGCAGCTTAGGAACAGCCAACTATGGCTACACCTTC.

This chain connects TRBV5-1 to TRBJ2-2; 7 bases line up with TRBD2. Trimming took 1 base from V and 2 from J; bases not matched to a gene: 5. The germline gives CDR1 SGHRS, CDR2 YFSETQ. The CDR3 loop spans 16 amino acids. CDR3 DNA: TGCGCCAGCAGCTTGACGCTAGCGGCCAACACCGGGGAGCTGTTTTTT. This sequence encodes CASSLTLAANTGELFF.

In this sample, this clone turned up once. The chain joins TRBV6-6 to TRBJ2-1; 8 bases match TRBD1. The V and J ends lost 10 bases and 2 bases, in that order; junction bases with no gene match: 4. Germline lookup yields CDR1 MNHNY and CDR2 SVGAGI (reference sequence). This CDR3 comprises 13 residues. CDR3 coding DNA: TGTGCCATCGGACAGGGCCCCTACAATGAGCAGTTCTTC. Protein: CAIGQGPYNEQFF.

The rearrangement links TRBV9 to TRBJ1-3; TRBD1 matches 9 bases. Germline CDR1 SGDLS, CDR2 YYNGEE. Trimming at V came to 4 bases and at J to 2 bases, leaving 7 bases not matched to a gene. CDR3 length: 16 residues. The DNA of the CDR3 is TGTGCCAGCAGCTCCAGCCGGGACAGGGCTGGAAACACCATATATTTT. It codes for CASSSSRDRAGNTIYF.

Concerning this clone itself: Different DNA sequences within this sample yield the same CDR3. V usage is TRBV29-1 and J usage is TRBJ2-7, with 11 bases lining up with TRBD1. V lost 4 bases and J lost 4; bases outside the gene matches: 3. The germline gives CDR1 SQVTM, CDR2 ANQGSEA. This CDR3 comprises 13 residues. The CDR3 region has the DNA TGCAGCGTTGCGGGACAGGGGGTTTACGAGCAGTACTTC. Protein product: CSVAGQGVYEQYF.

The gene calls are TRBV5-4 and TRBJ1-2; 10 bases map to TRBD1. Germline lookup yields CDR1 SGHNT and CDR2 YYREEE (reference sequence). The CDR3 has 16 residues. Trimming took 4 bases from V and 0 from J; bases not matched to a gene: 6. The CDR3 region is CASSRDRGGSNYGYTF. For the CDR3, the DNA is TGTGCCAGCAGCCGGGACAGGGGAGGGTCTAACTATGGCTACACCTTC.

J is TRBJ2-7 and V is TRBV19; D gene ambiguous. In germline, CDR1 is LNHDA, CDR2 SQIVND (reference sequence). The CDR3 loop spans 11 amino acids. V gave up 5 bases and J gave up 9 bases, with 11 bases separating them. The CDR3: CASSSGFVQYF. DNA for the CDR3: TGTGCCAGTAGTTCAGGTTTTGTGCAGTACTTC.

The V and J genes are TRBV28 and TRBJ1-5; possible D gene TRBD1, 5 bases. CDR3 size: 14 residues. Trimming removed 2 bases at V and 6 bases at J, with 11 bases between. Germline assignment: CDR1 MDHEN and CDR2 SYDVKM. The CDR3 spells CASSLGAGGQPQHF. CDR3 bases: TGTGCCAGCAGTTTAGGGGCCGGGGGTCAGCCCCAGCATTTT.

This rearrangement joins TRBV30 to TRBJ2-3, with a possible D match to TRBD2 (6 bases). The V end was cut by 0 bases, the J end by 7 bases, with 11 bases between. The CDR3 is 13 amino acids. CDR1 and CDR2 from the germline V gene are GTSNPN and SVGIG (reference sequence). The CDR3 DNA follows: TGTGCCTGGAGTGTAGTGGCGGGGCATACGCAGTATTTT. Amino acids: CAWSVVAGHTQYF.

This clone was detected once. Other DNA sequences from this sample encode an identical CDR3 as well. This sequence joins TRBV11-2 and TRBJ2-5; TRBD1 aligns across 8 bases. The J segment lost 4 bases and the V segment lost 3 bases, leaving 1 base of the junction unmatched. CDR3 length equals 13 residues. Germline assignment: CDR1 SGHAT and CDR2 FQNNGV. The CDR3: CASSLTGVETQYF. The CDR3 DNA follows: TGTGCCAGCAGCTTGACAGGGGTAGAGACCCAGTACTTC. Full variable domain (rest looked up from reference TRBV11-2 and TRBJ2-5): EAGVAQSPRYKIIEKRQSVAFWCNPISGHATLYWYQQILGQGPKLLIQFQNNGVVDDSQLPKDRFSAERLKGVDSTLKIQPAKLEDSAVYLCASSLTGVETQYFGPGTRLLVL.

This clone appeared once. The chain has TRBV7-9 and TRBJ1-1, with 10 bases lining up with TRBD1. V shed 3 bases and J 3 bases; nucleotides not matched to a gene: 4. In germline, CDR1 is SEHNR, CDR2 FQNEAQ (reference sequence). The CDR3 is 15 amino acids. CDR3 sequence: CASSFTGTGDTEAFF. The DNA of the CDR3 is TGTGCCAGCAGCTTCACCGGGACAGGGGACACTGAAGCTTTCTTT.

This clone was seen once. V and J are TRBV9 and TRBJ2-2; 10 bases match TRBD1. The CDR3 covers 17 residues. Looked up from germline, CDR1 is SGDLS and CDR2 is YYNGEE. V lost 4 bases to trimming and J lost 3 bases; unmatched junction nucleotides: 9. In DNA form, the CDR3 reads TGTGCCAGCAGCTACGACCGGGACAGGGGTGACACCGGGGAGCTGTTTTTT. This encodes CASSYDRDRGDTGELFF.

The rearrangement links TRBV5-6 to TRBJ1-5; no reliable D call. CDR1 and CDR2 from the germline V gene are SGHDT and YYEEEE. The CDR3 covers 14 residues. The V gene lost 3 bases and the J gene lost 4 bases, with 11 bases spanning the gap. CDR3 in amino acids: CASSSAWGNQPQHF. Written as DNA, the CDR3 is TGTGCCAGCAGCTCCGCCTGGGGTAATCAGCCCCAGCATTTT. Combining the CDR3 with reference TRBV5-6 and TRBJ1-5 gives the whole variable domain DAGVTQSPTHLIKTRGQQVTLRCSPKSGHDTVSWYQQALGQGPQFIFQYYEEEERQRGNFPDRFSGHQFPNYSSELNVNALLLGDSALYLCASSSAWGNQPQHFGDGTRLSIL.

The chain has TRBV6-1 and TRBJ2-7; 7 nucleotides match TRBD2. This CDR3 has 16 residues. CDR1 is MNHNS, CDR2 SASEGT, per germline. The V segment lost 3 bases and the J segment 4 bases; nucleotides outside the gene matches: 12. CDR3: CASSDGAGREWYEQYF. DNA of the CDR3: TGTGCCAGCAGTGATGGAGCAGGGAGGGAATGGTACGAGCAGTACTTC.

The chain recombines TRBV10-1 with TRBJ2-1, with TRBD2 matching over 10 bases. With 3 bases clipped from V and 2 bases from J, the junction kept 4 bases outside the gene matches. CDR3 length equals 16 residues. The germline CDR1 and CDR2 sequences are WNHNN and SYGVQD (reference sequence). The CDR3 coding sequence is TGCGCCAGCAGTGAATCAGCGGGAGGGCCCTACAATGAGCAGTTCTTC. Translated, it gives CASSESAGGPYNEQFF.

The rearrangement links TRBV5-8 to TRBJ2-7; 8 nucleotides agree with TRBD1. The CDR3 extends over 17 amino acids. V lost 4 bases to trimming and J lost 3 bases; unmatched junction nucleotides: 15. Germline V lookup: CDR1 SGHTS, CDR2 YDEGEE. The CDR3 protein is CASSPAGGYPSSYEQYF. CDR3 in DNA: TGTGCCAGCAGCCCCGCAGGGGGCTATCCCTCAAGCTACGAGCAGTACTTC.

Comments on this clone: Other nucleotide sequences from this sample produce the same CDR3. The V and J genes are TRBV4-1 and TRBJ2-7; no definite D call. V shed 0 bases and J shed 4 bases, with 7 bases lying between them. CDR1 is MGHRA and CDR2 is YSYEKL in the germline V gene. This CDR3 has 13 residues. The CDR3 nucleotides read TGCGCCAGCAGCCAAGATCCCGATTACGAGCAGTACTTC. This codes for CASSQDPDYEQYF.

The J gene is TRBJ2-6, the V gene TRBV12-2; the table assigns TRBD1, which was not confirmed against the DNA. TRBV12-2 is marked as a pseudogene. The CDR3 contains 18 residues. CDR3 sequence (DNA): TGTGCAAGTCGCTTAAAAGGGGGAAATCTCTCTGGGGCCAACGTCCTGACTTTC. Its translation: CASRLKGGNLSGANVLTF.